This T cell receptor beta chain was identified in a study of T cell changes during pregnancy in multiple sclerosis. Here immunoSEQ multiplex PCR was the method, and the copy in TCRdb shows in-frame clones only, minus some. In the table there are approximately 30,000 clones, about 92% of which are singletons. In its sample, this clone was seen once. After removal of 4 bases from V and 4 bases from J, the junction contained 9 bases not matched to a gene. The CDR3 contains 15 residues. Germline CDR1 SNHLY, CDR2 FYNNEI. This chain links TRBV2 with TRBJ1-1, with 7 bases identical to TRBD1. This material consisted of CD4+ T cells from peripheral blood mononuclear cells, taken after pregnancy. The clonotype originates from a female donor with multiple sclerosis, enrolled in a pregnancy study. The CDR3 protein is CASSAGQAGSTEAFF. For the CDR3, the DNA is TGTGCCAGCAGTGCCGGACAGGCGGGGAGCACTGAAGCTTTCTTT.